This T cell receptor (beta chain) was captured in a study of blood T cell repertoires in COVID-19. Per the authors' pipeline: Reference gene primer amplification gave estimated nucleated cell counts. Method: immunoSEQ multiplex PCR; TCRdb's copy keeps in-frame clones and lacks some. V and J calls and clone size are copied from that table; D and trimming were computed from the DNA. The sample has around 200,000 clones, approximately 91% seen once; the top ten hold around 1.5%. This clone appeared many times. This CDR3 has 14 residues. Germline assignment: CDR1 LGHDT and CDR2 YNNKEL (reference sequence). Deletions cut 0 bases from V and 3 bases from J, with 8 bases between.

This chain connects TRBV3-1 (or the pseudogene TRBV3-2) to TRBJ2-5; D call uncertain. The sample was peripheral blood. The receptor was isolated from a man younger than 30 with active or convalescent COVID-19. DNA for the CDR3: TGTGCCAGCAGCCAAGATTACAGCAAAGAGACCCAGTACTTC. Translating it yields CASSQDYSKETQYF.